The clone carrying this T cell receptor (beta chain) was seen just once. Its cognate antigen is unknown. Full-length variable regions came from constant-region reverse primers plus semi-nested Nested Universal Primer A PCR. TCRdb passed the 5' RACE reads through MiXCR, listing each CDR3 protein once. The sample contains roughly 30,000 distinct CDR3 sequences, over 25% of which appear only once. Tregs were sorted as CD4+CD25+CD127-/low cells. General study points: Greatest tumor Treg TCR overlap was with tumor naive CD4+ cells.

The sequencing sample was made of tumor-infiltrating Tregs sorted from the breast tumor. The sequence was obtained from a female donor with breast cancer.

The chain's CDR3 is CASSPRRESNTEAFF. In nucleotides, the CDR3 is TGTGCCAGCTCACCAAGGAGAGAATCGAACACTGAAGCTTTCTTT. The chain combines TRBV18 with TRBJ1-1; D unclear. CDR3 length: 15 residues. CDR1 and CDR2 (germline): KGHSH, LQKENI. The ends were cut back, 2 bases at V and 1 base at J, with 11 bases in the middle. Based on the CDR3 plus reference TRBV18 and TRBJ1-1, the full variable domain is NAGVMQNPRHLVRRRGQEARLRCSPMKGHSHVYWYRQLPEEGLKFMVYLQKENIIDESGMPKERFSAEFPKEGPSILRIQQVVRGDSAAYFCASSPRRESNTEAFFGQGTRLTVV.